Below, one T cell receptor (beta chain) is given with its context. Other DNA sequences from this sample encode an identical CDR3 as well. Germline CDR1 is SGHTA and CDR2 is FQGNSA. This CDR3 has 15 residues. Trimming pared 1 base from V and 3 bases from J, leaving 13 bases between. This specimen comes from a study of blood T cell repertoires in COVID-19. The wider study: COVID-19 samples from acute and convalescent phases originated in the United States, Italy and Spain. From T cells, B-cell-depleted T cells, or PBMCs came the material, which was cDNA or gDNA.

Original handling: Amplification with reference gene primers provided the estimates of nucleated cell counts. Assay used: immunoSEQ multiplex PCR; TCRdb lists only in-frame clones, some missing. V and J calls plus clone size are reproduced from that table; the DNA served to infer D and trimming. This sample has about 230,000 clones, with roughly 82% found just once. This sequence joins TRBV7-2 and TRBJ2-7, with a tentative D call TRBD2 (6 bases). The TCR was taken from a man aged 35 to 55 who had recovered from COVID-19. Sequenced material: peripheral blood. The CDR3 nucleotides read TGTGCCAGCAGCTTAGTGGGAGGACCTCTCTACGAGCAGTACTTC. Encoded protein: CASSLVGGPLYEQYF.